Sequencing of this TCR beta chain was carried out in a study of blood T cell repertoires in COVID-19. Study background: Whether acute or convalescent, the COVID-19 samples came from the United States, Italy and Spain. T cells, B-cell-depleted T cells, or PBMCs supplied cDNA or gDNA.

As originally analysed: Using reference gene primer amplification, nucleated cell counts were estimated. Measured with immunoSEQ multiplex PCR; TCRdb has only the in-frame clones, and not every one. For V, J and clone size, that table is used; D and trimming come from the DNA. The table records some 78,000 clones, roughly nine tenths of them present only once. Germline loops: CDR1 LGHNA, CDR2 YSLEER. The V and J ends lost 0 bases and 6 bases respectively, with 18 bases between them. CDR3 length: 17 amino acids. The chain recombines TRBV4-3 with TRBJ2-1, with D perhaps TRBD2 (7 bases). Source material: peripheral blood. The sequence was collected from an elderly woman with active or convalescent COVID-19. The CDR3 is CASSQDWAVGGGNEQFF. The CDR3 DNA follows: TGCGCCAGCAGCCAAGATTGGGCGGTAGGGGGGGGCAATGAGCAGTTCTTC.